These 20 T cell receptor beta chains share one sample of origin, sequenced in a study of blood T cell repertoires in COVID-19. Sequenced by immunoSEQ multiplex PCR; TCRdb stores in-frame clones only, minus some. The repertoire holds under 130,000 clones, with about 76% as singletons. Sequenced sample: peripheral blood. The receptors come from a man aged 80 or over with acute or convalescent COVID-19.

This clone turned up a few times. The chain couples TRBV7-9 to TRBJ2-1; TRBD1 matches 9 bases. V shed 8 bases and J 4 bases; nucleotides not matched to a gene: 0. The CDR3 loop spans 12 amino acids. Germline V lookup: CDR1 SEHNR, CDR2 FQNEAQ (reference sequence). The CDR3 DNA reads TGTGCCAGCGGGACAGGGTACAATGAGCAGTTCTTC. Protein sequence: CASGTGYNEQFF.

The V gene is TRBV29-1, the J gene TRBJ1-4; 9 bases are shared with TRBD1. Germline V lookup: CDR1 SQVTM, CDR2 ANQGSEA. The ends lost 7 bases at V and 8 bases at J; junction bases unmatched: 14. The CDR3 length is 15 residues. DNA for the CDR3: TGCAGCGCCACACGCTCAGTGGACAGGGGAGAAAAACTGTTTTTT. Its translation is CSATRSVDRGEKLFF.

The chain recombines TRBV30 with TRBJ1-5; weak D call: TRBD1 (6 bases). V was cut by 1 base and J by 7 bases, with 17 bases left in between. This CDR3 region has 15 residues. Per the germline V gene, CDR1 is GTSNPN and CDR2 is SVGIG (reference sequence). CDR3 residues: CAWSANGGPRQPQHF. Written as DNA, the CDR3 is TGTGCCTGGAGTGCGAACGGGGGGCCTCGGCAGCCCCAGCATTTT.

The CDR3 DNA sequence: TGTGCCAGCAGTTTATCTTTCACAGGGGCACGGGAGCCCCAGCATTTT. Translation: CASSLSFTGAREPQHF. The chain has TRBV28 and TRBJ1-5, with TRBD1 matching over 7 bases. V lost 1 base and J lost 8; bases outside the gene matches: 11. CDR3 length equals 16 residues. Germline V gene sequence: CDR1 MDHEN, CDR2 SYDVKM. The variable domain in full, completed from reference TRBV28 and TRBJ1-5, reads DVKVTQSSRYLVKRTGEKVFLECVQDMDHENMFWYRQDPGLGLRLIYFSYDVKMKEKGDIPEGYSVSREKKERFSLILESASTNQTSMYLCASSLSFTGAREPQHFGDGTRLSIL.

CDR3 in DNA: TGTGCCAGTATTGGCTGGGACAGGGGTGACGGGGAGCTGTTTTTT. It specifies CASIGWDRGDGELFF. The chain uses TRBV28 and TRBJ2-2; TRBD1 matches at 10 bases. The V and J ends lost 9 bases and 7 bases, in that order; junction bases with no gene match: 11. Germline loops: CDR1 MDHEN, CDR2 SYDVKM. This CDR3 contains 15 residues.

This sequence joins TRBV28 and TRBJ2-7; no clear D. V lost 1 base and J lost 3, with 10 bases in between. Germline CDR1 MDHEN, CDR2 SYDVKM. CDR3 length: 14 amino acids. DNA for the CDR3: TGTGCCAGCAGTTTATTTGGGCAGCTCTACGAGCAGTACTTC. Translating gives CASSLFGQLYEQYF.

This sequence joins TRBV6-5 and TRBJ2-1, with TRBD2 matching 11 bases. V shed 9 bases and J 2 bases; nucleotides not matched to a gene: 3. Germline V CDR1 and CDR2: MNHEY, SVGAGI. This CDR3 is 14 amino acids long. The CDR3: CASLAGGTYNEQFF. CDR3 nucleotide sequence: TGTGCCAGTCTAGCGGGAGGTACCTACAATGAGCAGTTCTTC.

Comments on this clone: Relative to the germline gene, one junction end is altered; a read error may explain this. V is TRBV11-1 and J is TRBJ1-1; no definite D call. The germline CDR1 and CDR2 sequences are SGHAT and FQDESV (reference sequence). This CDR3 region has 13 residues. Written as DNA, the CDR3 is TGTGCCAGCAGGTTAGGGCTGAACACTGAAGCTTTCTTT. It translates to CASRLGLNTEAFF.

The chain combines TRBV30 with TRBJ1-1; unclear D gene. Trimming removed 3 bases from V and 0 bases from J, with 5 bases in between. Germline V gene lookup returns CDR1 GTSNPN and CDR2 SVGIG (reference sequence). CDR3 length: 12 residues. CDR3 sequence (DNA): TGTGCCTGGAGGGGCATGAACACTGAAGCTTTCTTT. It yields the protein CAWRGMNTEAFF.

CDR3 in amino acids: CAISGLAGSYEQYF. CDR3 nucleotides: TGTGCCATCAGTGGACTAGCGGGTTCCTACGAGCAGTACTTC. The chain links TRBV10-3 to TRBJ2-7; 10 bases map to TRBD2. The CDR3 is made up of 14 amino acids. Germline V gene lookup returns CDR1 ENHRY and CDR2 SYGVKD. The junction had 1 base not matched to a gene; V was cut back by 4 bases and J by 1 base.

The chain carries TRBV5-1 and TRBJ1-1; the D is unclear. The CDR3 runs to 15 residues. The germline gives CDR1 SGHRS, CDR2 YFSETQ. V was cut by 4 bases and J by 0 bases, with 13 bases left in between. CDR3 sequence reads: CASSPPGQMNTEAFF. The DNA of the CDR3 is TGCGCCAGCAGCCCGCCGGGTCAGATGAACACTGAAGCTTTCTTT.

The sample holds one count of this clone. V is TRBV7-2 and J is TRBJ2-5, with 7 bases that match TRBD2. Unmatched junction bases numbered 9, after V lost 1 base and J lost 7 bases. Germline CDR1 is SGHTA and CDR2 is FQGNSA. The CDR3 covers 15 residues. The CDR3 DNA reads TGTGCCAGCAGCTTAGGATCTAGCGGCGGAGGGACCCAGTACTTC. Translated: CASSLGSSGGGTQYF. The full variable domain, with the rest looked up from reference TRBV7-2 and TRBJ2-5, is GAGVSQSPSNKVTEKGKDVELRCDPISGHTALYWYRQSLGQGLEFLIYFQGNSAPDKSGLPSDRFSAERTGGSVSTLTIQRTQQEDSAVYLCASSLGSSGGGTQYFGPGTRLLVL.

Here the CDR3 DNA reads TGTGCCAGCAGCCAAGTAACAGGGCGTGAAGGAGCTTTCTTT. Translated, it gives CASSQVTGREGAFF. The chain has TRBV14 and TRBJ1-1, with D maybe TRBD1 (6 bases). With 1 base removed from V and 10 bases from J, the gap between germline ends came to 16 bases. This CDR3 has 14 amino acids. Germline V gene data show CDR1 as SGHDN and CDR2 as FVKESK.

The chain employs TRBV5-1 and TRBJ2-5; TRBD1 agrees at 7 bases. The CDR3 sequence is 16 residues long. Germline CDR1 reads SGHRS; CDR2 reads YFSETQ. With 1 base clipped from V and 0 bases from J, the junction kept 6 bases outside the gene matches. The chain's CDR3 is CASSLSIGTDQETQYF. The CDR3 nucleotides read TGCGCCAGCAGCTTGTCGATCGGGACAGACCAAGAGACCCAGTACTTC.

This clone was counted once. The chain uses TRBV4-2 and TRBJ1-1, with a weak D call TRBD1 (6 bases). Trimming took off 4 bases at V and 5 bases at J, with 17 bases between the two ends. This CDR3 contains 15 residues. Germline assignment: CDR1 LGHNA and CDR2 YNFKEQ. The CDR3 coding sequence is TGTGCCAGCAGCCCCGGACACAGGGATAATACTGAAGCTTTCTTT. This gives the protein CASSPGHRDNTEAFF.

The J gene is TRBJ2-1, the V gene TRBV6-5; D ambiguous. Trimming stripped 2 bases from V and 8 bases from J, with 10 bases between. There are 13 residues in the CDR3. In germline, CDR1 is MNHEY, CDR2 SVGAGI. The CDR3 DNA reads as TGTGCCAGCAGTTACGGGCCCTTTCATGAGCAGTTCTTC. This encodes CASSYGPFHEQFF.

The chain combines TRBV6-5 with TRBJ1-1; no firm D call. Germline lookup yields CDR1 MNHEY and CDR2 SVGAGI. Trimming left V 3 bases short and J 1 base short, with 6 bases between. The length of the CDR3 is 13 residues. CDR3 region: CASSYYSNTEAFF. The CDR3 nucleotides read TGTGCCAGCAGTTATTACTCGAACACTGAAGCTTTCTTT.

The V and J genes are TRBV5-4 and TRBJ2-7; 8 bases are a match to TRBD1. Germline values: CDR1 SGHNT, CDR2 YYREEE (reference sequence). The V segment lost 3 bases and the J segment 4 bases; nucleotides outside the gene matches: 3. The CDR3 totals 13 residues. In DNA form, the CDR3 reads TGTGCCAGCAGCTCGGACAGGGCTTACGAGCAGTACTTC. Its translation is CASSSDRAYEQYF.

This clone has only one observation. The chain has TRBV18 and TRBJ2-5; TRBD1 agrees at 8 bases. The CDR3 runs to 15 residues. The germline gives CDR1 KGHSH, CDR2 LQKENI. The V and J ends lost 3 bases and 5 bases, in that order; junction bases with no gene match: 8. The CDR3 is CASSPPRGLRETQYF. CDR3 in DNA: TGTGCCAGCTCACCCCCCAGGGGGCTGAGGGAGACCCAGTACTTC.

This chain's CDR3 is CASSPRQASSYEQYF. CDR3 DNA sequence: TGCGCCAGCAGCCCAAGACAGGCGAGCTCCTACGAGCAGTACTTC. The V gene is TRBV5-1, the J gene TRBJ2-7, with D possibly TRBD1 on 6 matching bases. The CDR3 is 15 amino acids. V was shortened by 4 bases and J by 0 bases, with 14 bases between the two germline ends. In germline, CDR1 is SGHRS, CDR2 YFSETQ.